This TCR beta chain comes out of a study of technical replicates of blood from several donors. The germline CDR1 and CDR2 sequences are SGDLS and YYNGEE. Trimming took off 2 bases at V and 5 bases at J, with 13 bases between the two ends. This CDR3 is 14 amino acids long. The repertoire was sequenced with immunoSEQ multiplex PCR; TCRdb's copy has only in-frame clones and lacks some. The data show about 44,000 clones, almost 97% seen once. V is TRBV9 and J is TRBJ1-2; no clear D. This sequence originates from a human donor in good health. The sample was T cells isolated from PBMCs. This CDR3 is CASSVTGSGYGYTF. DNA for the CDR3: TGTGCCAGCAGCGTTACGGGTTCGGGGTATGGCTACACCTTC.